Sequencing of this T cell receptor (beta chain) was carried out in a study of identical twins. MiXCR, run by TCRdb on the 5' RACE reads, gives a single entry per CDR3 protein. The table has around 550,000 distinct CDR3 sequences, nearly 15% seen once; the top ten hold roughly 0.42%. As to this clonotype: Its cognate antigen is unknown.

Study-level findings and limits: For cord blood, abundant beta clonotypes had fewer insertions, unlike memory repertoires, which showed none. Not following the same donors, the study drew its conclusions from cross-sectional statistical analysis.

This CDR3 contains 17 residues. Trimming stripped 1 base from V and 1 base from J, with 13 bases between. CDR1 KGHSH and CDR2 LQKENI come from the germline V gene. These same records also appear under a second study, on yellow fever vaccine responses in identical twins.

Sequencing input: CD4+ T cells sorted from blood. The V gene is TRBV18, the J gene TRBJ2-2; D gene uncertain. This receptor was taken from a young woman in good health. In DNA form, the CDR3 reads TGTGCCAGCTCACCACTCGCCAGCCTTATGAACACCGGGGAGCTGTTTTTT. Protein: CASSPLASLMNTGELFF. Complete variable domain (other parts from reference TRBV18 and TRBJ2-2): NAGVMQNPRHLVRRRGQEARLRCSPMKGHSHVYWYRQLPEEGLKFMVYLQKENIIDESGMPKERFSAEFPKEGPSILRIQQVVRGDSAAYFCASSPLASLMNTGELFFGEGSRLTVL.